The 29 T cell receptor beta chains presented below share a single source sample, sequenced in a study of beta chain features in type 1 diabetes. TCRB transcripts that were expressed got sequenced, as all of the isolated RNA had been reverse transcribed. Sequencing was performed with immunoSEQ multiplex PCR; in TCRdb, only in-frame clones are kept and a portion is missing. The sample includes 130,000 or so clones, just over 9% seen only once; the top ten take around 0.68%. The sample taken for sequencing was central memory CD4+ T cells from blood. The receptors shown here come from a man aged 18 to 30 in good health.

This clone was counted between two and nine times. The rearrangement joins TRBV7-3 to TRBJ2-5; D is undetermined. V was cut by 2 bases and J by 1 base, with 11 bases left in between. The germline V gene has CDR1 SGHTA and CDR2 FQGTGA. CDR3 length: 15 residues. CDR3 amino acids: CASSLGLMGQETQYF. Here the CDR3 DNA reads TGTGCCAGCAGCTTAGGGCTGATGGGCCAAGAGACCCAGTACTTC.

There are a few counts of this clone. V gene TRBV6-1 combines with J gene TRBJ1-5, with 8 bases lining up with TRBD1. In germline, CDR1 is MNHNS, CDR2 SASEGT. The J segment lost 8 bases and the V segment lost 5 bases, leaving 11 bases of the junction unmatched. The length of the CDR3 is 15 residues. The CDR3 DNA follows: TGTGCCAGCAGTCGAACAGGGGGGAAGATGGAGCCCCAGCATTTT. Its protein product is CASSRTGGKMEPQHF.

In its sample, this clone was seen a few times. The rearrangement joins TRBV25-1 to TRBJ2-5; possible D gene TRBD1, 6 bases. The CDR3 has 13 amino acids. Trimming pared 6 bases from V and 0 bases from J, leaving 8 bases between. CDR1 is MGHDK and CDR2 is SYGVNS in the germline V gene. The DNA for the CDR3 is TGTGCCAGCAGGGGGGACAACCAAGAGACCCAGTACTTC. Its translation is CASRGDNQETQYF.

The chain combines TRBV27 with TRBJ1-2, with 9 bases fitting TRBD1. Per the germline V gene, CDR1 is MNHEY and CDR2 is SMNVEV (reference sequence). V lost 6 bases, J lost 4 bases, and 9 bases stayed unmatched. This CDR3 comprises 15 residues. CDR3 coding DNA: TGTGCCAGCAGCCGGACAGGGGCGAGGTCCTATGGCTACACCTTC. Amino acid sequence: CASSRTGARSYGYTF.

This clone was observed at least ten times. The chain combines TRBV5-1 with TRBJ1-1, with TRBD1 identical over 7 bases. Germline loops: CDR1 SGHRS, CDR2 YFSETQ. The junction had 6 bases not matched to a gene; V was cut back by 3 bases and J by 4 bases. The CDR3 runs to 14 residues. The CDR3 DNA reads TGCGCCAGCAGCTCGACAGGGTATACCACTGAAGCTTTCTTT. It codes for CASSSTGYTTEAFF.

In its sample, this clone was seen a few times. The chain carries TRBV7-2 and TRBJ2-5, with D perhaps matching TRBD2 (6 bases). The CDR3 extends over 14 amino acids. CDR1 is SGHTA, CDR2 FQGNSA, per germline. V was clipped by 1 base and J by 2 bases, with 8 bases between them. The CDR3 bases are TGTGCCAGCAGCTTAGGCGGGGAACAAGAGACCCAGTACTTC. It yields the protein CASSLGGEQETQYF.

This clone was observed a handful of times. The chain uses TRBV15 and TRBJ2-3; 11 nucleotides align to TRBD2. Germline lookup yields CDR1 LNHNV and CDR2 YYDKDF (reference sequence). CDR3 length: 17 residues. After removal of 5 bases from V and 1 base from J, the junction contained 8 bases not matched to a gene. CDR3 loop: CATSGTLAGGGTDTQYF. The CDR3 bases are TGTGCCACCAGCGGCACCCTAGCGGGGGGCGGCACAGATACGCAGTATTTT.

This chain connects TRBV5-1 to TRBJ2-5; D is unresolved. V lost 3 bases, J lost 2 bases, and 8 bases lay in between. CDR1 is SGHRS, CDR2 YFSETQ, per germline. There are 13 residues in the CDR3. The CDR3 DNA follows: TGCGCCAGCAGCTCAATCATGCAAGAGACCCAGTACTTC. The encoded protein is CASSSIMQETQYF.

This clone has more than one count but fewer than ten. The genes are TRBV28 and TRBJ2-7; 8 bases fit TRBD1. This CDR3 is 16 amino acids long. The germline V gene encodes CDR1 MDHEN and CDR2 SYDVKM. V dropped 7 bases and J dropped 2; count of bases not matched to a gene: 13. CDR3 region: CASTGGAAGGTYEQYF. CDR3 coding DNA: TGTGCCAGCACCGGGGGTGCGGCAGGGGGCACCTACGAGCAGTACTTC.

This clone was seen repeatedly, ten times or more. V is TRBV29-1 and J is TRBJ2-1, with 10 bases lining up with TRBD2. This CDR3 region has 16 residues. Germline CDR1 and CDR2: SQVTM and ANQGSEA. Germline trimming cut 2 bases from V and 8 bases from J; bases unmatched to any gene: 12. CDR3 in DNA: TGCAGCGTTGAACTTCTAGCGGGGGCCGTCGTCCATGAGCAGTTCTTC. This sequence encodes CSVELLAGAVVHEQFF.

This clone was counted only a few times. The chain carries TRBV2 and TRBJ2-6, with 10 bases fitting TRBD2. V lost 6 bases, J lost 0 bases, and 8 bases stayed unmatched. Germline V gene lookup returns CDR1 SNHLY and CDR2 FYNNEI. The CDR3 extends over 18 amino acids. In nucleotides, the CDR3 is TGTGCCAGCAGGGGTACTAGCGGGGCGACCTCTGGGGCCAACGTCCTGACTTTC. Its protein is CASRGTSGATSGANVLTF. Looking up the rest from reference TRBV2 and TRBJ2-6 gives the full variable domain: EPEVTQTPSHQVTQMGQEVILRCVPISNHLYFYWYRQILGQKVEFLVSFYNNEISEKSEIFDDQFSVERPDGSNFTLKIRSTKLEDSAMYFCASRGTSGATSGANVLTFGAGSRLTVL.

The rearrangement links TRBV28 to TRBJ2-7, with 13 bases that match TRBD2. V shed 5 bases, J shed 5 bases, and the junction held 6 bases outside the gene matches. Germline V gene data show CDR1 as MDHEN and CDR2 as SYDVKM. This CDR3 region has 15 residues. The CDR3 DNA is TGTGCCAGCAGTCTACTAGCGGGGGGGCCTCACGAGCAGTACTTC. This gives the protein CASSLLAGGPHEQYF.

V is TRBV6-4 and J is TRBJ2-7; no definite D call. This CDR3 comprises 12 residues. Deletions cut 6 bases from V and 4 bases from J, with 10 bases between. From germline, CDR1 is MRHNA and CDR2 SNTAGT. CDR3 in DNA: TGTGCCAGCAGGAAGACTGTGTACGAGCAGTACTTC. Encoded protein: CASRKTVYEQYF.

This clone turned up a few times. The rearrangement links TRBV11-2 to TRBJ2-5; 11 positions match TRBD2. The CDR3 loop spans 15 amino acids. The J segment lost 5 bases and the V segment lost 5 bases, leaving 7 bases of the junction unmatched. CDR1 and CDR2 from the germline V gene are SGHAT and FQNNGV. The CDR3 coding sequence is TGTGCCAGCAGCCGTGGGACTAGCGGTGGTGAGACCCAGTACTTC. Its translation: CASSRGTSGGETQYF.

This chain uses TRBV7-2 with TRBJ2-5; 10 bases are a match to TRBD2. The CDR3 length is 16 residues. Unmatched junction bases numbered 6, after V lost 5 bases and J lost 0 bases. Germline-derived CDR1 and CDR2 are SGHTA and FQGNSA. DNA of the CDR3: TGTGCCAGCAGCAGCCCTAGCGGGGGTTACCAAGAGACCCAGTACTTC. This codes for CASSSPSGGYQETQYF.

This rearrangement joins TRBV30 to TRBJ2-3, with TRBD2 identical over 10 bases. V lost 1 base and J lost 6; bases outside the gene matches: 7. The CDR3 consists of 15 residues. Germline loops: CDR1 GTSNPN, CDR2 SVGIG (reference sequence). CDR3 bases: TGTGCCTGGAGTGGGTCTAGCGGGGGAGGGGATACGCAGTATTTT. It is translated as CAWSGSSGGGDTQYF.

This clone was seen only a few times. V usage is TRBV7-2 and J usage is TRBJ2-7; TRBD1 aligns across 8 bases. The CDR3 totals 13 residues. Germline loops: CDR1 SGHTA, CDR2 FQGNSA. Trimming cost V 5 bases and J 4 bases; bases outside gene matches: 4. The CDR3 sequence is CASSGQGAYEQYF. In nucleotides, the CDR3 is TGTGCCAGCAGCGGTCAGGGGGCTTACGAGCAGTACTTC.

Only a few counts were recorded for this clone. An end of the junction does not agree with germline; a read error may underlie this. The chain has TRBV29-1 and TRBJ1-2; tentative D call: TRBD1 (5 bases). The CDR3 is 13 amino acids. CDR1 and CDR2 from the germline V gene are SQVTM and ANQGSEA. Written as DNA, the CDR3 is TGCAGCGCTGAAACAGGAAACCTCTATGGCTACACCTTC. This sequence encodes CSAETGNLYGYTF.

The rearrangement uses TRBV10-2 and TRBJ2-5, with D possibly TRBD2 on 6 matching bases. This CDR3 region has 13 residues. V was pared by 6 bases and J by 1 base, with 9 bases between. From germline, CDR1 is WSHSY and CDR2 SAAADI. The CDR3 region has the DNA TGCGCCAGCAGGTCCGGGGGCCAAGAGACCCAGTACTTC. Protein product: CASRSGGQETQYF.

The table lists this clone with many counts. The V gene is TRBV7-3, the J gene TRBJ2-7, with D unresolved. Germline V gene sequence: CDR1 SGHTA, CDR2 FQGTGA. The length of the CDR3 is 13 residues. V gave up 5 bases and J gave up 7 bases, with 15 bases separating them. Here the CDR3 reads CASSPSLVGEQYF. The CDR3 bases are TGTGCCAGCAGCCCGAGCCTGGTCGGGGAGCAGTACTTC.

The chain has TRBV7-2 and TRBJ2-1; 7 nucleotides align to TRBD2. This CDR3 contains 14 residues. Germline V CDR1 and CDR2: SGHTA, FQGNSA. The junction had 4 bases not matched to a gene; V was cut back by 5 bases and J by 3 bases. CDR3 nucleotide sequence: TGTGCCAGCAGCCCGGGGGGAAACTACAATGAGCAGTTCTTC. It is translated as CASSPGGNYNEQFF. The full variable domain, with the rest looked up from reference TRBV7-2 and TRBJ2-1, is GAGVSQSPSNKVTEKGKDVELRCDPISGHTALYWYRQSLGQGLEFLIYFQGNSAPDKSGLPSDRFSAERTGGSVSTLTIQRTQQEDSAVYLCASSPGGNYNEQFFGPGTRLTVL.

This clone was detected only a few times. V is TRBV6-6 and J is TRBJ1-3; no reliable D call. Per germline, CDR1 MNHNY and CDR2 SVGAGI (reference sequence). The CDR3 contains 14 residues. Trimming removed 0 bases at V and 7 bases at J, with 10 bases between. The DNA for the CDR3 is TGTGCCAGCAGTTACTCGAGGGATTTGAACACCATATATTTT. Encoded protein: CASSYSRDLNTIYF.

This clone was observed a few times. The CDR3 bases are TGTGCCAGCTCACCCTCAACAGGGGTTGACACTGAAGCTTTCTTT. This encodes CASSPSTGVDTEAFF. This rearrangement joins TRBV18 to TRBJ1-1; 7 bases line up with TRBD1. In germline, CDR1 is KGHSH, CDR2 LQKENI. The CDR3 has 15 amino acids. Trimming cost V 3 bases and J 3 bases; bases outside gene matches: 7.

CDR3 nucleotide sequence: TGTGCCACCGACGGCGGGGGGGATACGCAGTATTTT. It yields the protein CATDGGGDTQYF. The J gene is TRBJ2-3, the V gene TRBV15, with TRBD2 identical over 8 bases. With V trimmed by 8 bases and J by 6 bases, 4 bases remained unmatched. The CDR3 contains 12 residues. Germline CDR1 LNHNV, CDR2 YYDKDF (reference sequence).

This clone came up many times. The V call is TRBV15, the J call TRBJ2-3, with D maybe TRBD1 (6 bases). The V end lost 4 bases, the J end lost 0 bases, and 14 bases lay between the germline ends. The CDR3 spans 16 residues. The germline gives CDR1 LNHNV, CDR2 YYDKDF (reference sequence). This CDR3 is CATSKLITGSTDTQYF. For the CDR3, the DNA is TGTGCCACCAGCAAACTAATTACAGGGAGCACAGATACGCAGTATTTT.

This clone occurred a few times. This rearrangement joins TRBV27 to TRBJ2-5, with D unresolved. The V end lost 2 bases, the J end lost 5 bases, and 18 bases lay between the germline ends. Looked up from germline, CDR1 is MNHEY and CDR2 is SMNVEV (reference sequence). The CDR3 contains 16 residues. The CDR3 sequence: CASSLRWAPGRETQYF. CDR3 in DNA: TGTGCCAGCAGTTTAAGATGGGCCCCCGGCCGGGAGACCCAGTACTTC.

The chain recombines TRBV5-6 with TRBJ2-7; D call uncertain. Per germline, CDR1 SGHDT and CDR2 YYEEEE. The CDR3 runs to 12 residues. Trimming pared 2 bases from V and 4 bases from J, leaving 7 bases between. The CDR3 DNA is TGTGCCAGCAGCTTCCAACAGTACGAGCAGTACTTC. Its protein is CASSFQQYEQYF.

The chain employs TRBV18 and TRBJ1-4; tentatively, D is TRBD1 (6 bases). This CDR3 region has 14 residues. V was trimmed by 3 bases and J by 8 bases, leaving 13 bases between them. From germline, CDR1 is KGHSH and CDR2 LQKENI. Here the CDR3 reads CASSPQGREEKLFF. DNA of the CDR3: TGTGCCAGCTCACCCCAGGGGCGAGAAGAAAAACTGTTTTTT.

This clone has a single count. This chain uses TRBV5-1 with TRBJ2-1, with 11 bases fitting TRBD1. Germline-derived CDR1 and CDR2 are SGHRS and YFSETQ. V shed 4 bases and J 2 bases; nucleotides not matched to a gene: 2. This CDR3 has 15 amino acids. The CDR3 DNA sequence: TGCGCCAGCAGCCAGGGACAGGGGGCCTACAATGAGCAGTTCTTC. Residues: CASSQGQGAYNEQFF.